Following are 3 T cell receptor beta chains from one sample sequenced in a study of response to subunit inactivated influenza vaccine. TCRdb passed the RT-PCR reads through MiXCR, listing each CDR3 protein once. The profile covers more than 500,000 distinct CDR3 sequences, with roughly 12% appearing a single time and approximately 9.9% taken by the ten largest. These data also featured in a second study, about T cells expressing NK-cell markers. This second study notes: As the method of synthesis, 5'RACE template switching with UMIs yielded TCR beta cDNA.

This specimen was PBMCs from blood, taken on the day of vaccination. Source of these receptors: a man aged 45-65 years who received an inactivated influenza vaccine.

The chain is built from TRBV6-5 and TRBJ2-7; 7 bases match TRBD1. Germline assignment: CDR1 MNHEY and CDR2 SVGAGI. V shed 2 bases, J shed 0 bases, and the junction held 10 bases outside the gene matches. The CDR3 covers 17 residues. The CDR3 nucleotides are TGTGCCAGCAGTTACCAGATAACAGGGGCAAGCTCCTACGAGCAGTACTTC. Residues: CASSYQITGASSYEQYF.

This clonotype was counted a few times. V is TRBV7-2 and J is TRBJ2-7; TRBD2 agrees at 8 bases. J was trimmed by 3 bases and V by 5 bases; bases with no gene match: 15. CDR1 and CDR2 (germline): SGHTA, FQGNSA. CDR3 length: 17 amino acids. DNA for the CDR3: TGTGCCAGCAGCATAGGGGCTAGCGGGTATTACCTCTACGAGCAGTACTTC. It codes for CASSIGASGYYLYEQYF.

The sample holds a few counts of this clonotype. In DNA form, the CDR3 reads TGTGCCAGCAGTGAAGCCGGGAGGGTCTTTCGTCAGCCCCAGCATTTT. Its protein is CASSEAGRVFRQPQHF. The V call is TRBV6-1, the J call TRBJ1-5; D unclear. Germline-derived CDR1 and CDR2 are MNHNS and SASEGT. V was clipped by 0 bases and J by 6 bases, with 15 bases between them. CDR3 length: 16 residues.